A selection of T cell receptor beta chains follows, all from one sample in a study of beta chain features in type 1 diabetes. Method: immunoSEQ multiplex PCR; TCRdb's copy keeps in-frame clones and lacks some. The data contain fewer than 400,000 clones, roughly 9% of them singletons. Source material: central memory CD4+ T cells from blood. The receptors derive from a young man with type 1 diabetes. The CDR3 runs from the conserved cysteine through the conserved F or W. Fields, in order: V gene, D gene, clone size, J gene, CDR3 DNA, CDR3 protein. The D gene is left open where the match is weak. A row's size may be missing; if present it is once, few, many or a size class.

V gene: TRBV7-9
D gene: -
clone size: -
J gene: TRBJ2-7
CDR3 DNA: TGTGCCAGCAGCTTGAGCTCCTACGAGCAGTACTTC
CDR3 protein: CASSLSSYEQYF

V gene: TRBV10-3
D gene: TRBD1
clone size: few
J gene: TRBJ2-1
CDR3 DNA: TGTGCCATCGGGGTCAGGACAGGGACCTACAATGAGCAGTTCTTC
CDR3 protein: CAIGVRTGTYNEQFF

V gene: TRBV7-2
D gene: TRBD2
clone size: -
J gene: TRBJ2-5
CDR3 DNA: TGTGCCAGCACCACTAGCGGGGGCCCCGGTGAGACCCAGTACTTC
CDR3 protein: CASTTSGGPGETQYF

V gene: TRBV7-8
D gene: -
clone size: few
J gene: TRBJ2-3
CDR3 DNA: TGTGCCAGCAGCTCCCGGGGCACAGATACGCAGTATTTT
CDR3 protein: CASSSRGTDTQYF

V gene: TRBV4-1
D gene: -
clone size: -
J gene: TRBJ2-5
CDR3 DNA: TGCGCCAGCAGCCCCGTATACAGTCCGGAGACCCAGTACTTC
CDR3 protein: CASSPVYSPETQYF

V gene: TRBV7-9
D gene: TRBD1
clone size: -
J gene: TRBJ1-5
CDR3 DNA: TGTGCCAGCAGCCCGACAGGGTATCAGCCCCAGCATTTT
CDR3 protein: CASSPTGYQPQHF

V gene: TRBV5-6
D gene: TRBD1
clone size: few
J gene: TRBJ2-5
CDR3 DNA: TGTGCCAGCAGCACATGGACAGGGTCTGGAGAGACCCAGTACTTC
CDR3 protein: CASSTWTGSGETQYF

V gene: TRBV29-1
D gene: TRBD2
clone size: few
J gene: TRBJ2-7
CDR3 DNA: TGCAGCGTTGCGGGCGGGCTAGCGGGGTTCCACGAGCAGTACTTC
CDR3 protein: CSVAGGLAGFHEQYF

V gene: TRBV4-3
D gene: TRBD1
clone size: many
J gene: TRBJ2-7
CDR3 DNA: TGCGCCAGCAGCCTCACCCGACAGGGGATGGGTGAGCAGTACTTC
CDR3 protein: CASSLTRQGMGEQYF

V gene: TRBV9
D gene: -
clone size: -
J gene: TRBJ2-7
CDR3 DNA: TGTGCCAGCAGCCCCGGGACCTCCTACGAGCAGTACTTC
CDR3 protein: CASSPGTSYEQYF

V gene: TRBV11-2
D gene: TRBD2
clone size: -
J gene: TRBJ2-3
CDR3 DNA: TGTGCCAGCAGCTTAGGTAGACTAGCGGGGGGCCCCGGAGATACGCAGTATTTT
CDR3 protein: CASSLGRLAGGPGDTQYF

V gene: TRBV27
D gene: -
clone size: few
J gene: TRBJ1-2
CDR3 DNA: TGTGCCAGCAGGACTCGAACTCAGGGCTTGGAGGGCTACACCTTC
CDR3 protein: CASRTRTQGLEGYTF

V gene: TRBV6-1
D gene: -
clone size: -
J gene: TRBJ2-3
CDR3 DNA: TGTGCCAGCATCCCCCTTGCCGGCTTCACAGATACGCAGTATTTT
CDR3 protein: CASIPLAGFTDTQYF

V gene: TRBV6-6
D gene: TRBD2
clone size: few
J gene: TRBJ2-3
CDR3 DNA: TGTGCCAGCAGTTGGAGCGGGGGGACCACAGATACGCAGTATTTT
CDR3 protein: CASSWSGGTTDTQYF

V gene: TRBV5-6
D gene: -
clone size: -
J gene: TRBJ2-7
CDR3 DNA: TGTGCCAGCAGCTTGAGGGGGGCCTACGAGCAGTACTTC
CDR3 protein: CASSLRGAYEQYF

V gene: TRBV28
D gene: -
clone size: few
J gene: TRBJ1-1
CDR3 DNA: TGTGCCAGCAGTGGCCCGGGGGGGAACACTGAAGCTTTCTTT
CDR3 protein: CASSGPGGNTEAFF

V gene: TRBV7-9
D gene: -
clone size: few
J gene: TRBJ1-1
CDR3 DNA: TGTGCCAGCAGCCCCGGGACAAGTGCGACTGAAGCTTTCTTT
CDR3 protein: CASSPGTSATEAFF

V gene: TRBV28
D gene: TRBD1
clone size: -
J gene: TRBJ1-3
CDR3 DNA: TGTGCCAGCAGTTTTCGCCGAGGGACAGCCTCTGGAAACACCATATATTTT
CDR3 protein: CASSFRRGTASGNTIYF

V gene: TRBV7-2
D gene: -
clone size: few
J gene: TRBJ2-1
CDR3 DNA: TGTGCCAGCAGCTTAAATGGGTGGGGGGATGAGCAGTTCTTC
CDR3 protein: CASSLNGWGDEQFF

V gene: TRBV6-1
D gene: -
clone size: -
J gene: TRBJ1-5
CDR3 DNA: TGTGCCAGCAGTGACATTATGCCCCAGCATTTT
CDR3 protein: CASSDIMPQHF

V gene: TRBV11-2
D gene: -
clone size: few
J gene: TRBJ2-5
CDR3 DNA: TGTGCCAGCAGCTACAGCGGCAGGTCGAGGGAAGAGACCCAGTACTTC
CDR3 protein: CASSYSGRSREETQYF

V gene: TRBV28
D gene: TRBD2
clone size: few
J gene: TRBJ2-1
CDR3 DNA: TGTGCCAGCAGTTCCAGACTAGCCCCCTACAATGAGCAGTTCTTC
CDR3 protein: CASSSRLAPYNEQFF

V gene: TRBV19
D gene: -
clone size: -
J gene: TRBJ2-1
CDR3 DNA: TGTGCCAGTCTTGAGTCAGGGTTGGATGAGCAGTTCTTC
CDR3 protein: CASLESGLDEQFF

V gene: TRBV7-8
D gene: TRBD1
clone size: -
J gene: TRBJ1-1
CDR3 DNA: TGTGCCAGCAGCAGTGACAGGGCCATGAACACTGAAGCTTTCTTT
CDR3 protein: CASSSDRAMNTEAFF

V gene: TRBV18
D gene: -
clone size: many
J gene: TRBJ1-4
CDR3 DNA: TGTGCCAGCTCACCACCGAACCGAGTCAATGAAAAACTGTTTTTT
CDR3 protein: CASSPPNRVNEKLFF

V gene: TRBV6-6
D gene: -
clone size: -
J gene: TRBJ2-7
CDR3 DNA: TGTGCCGTTGGGGGGCGTTACGAGCAGTACTTC
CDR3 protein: CAVGGRYEQYF

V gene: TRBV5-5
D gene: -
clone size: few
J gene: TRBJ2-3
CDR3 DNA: TGTGCCAGCAGCTTAGCCTTAGGGGATACGCAGTATTTT
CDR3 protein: CASSLALGDTQYF

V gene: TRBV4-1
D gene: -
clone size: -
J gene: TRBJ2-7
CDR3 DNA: TGCGCCAGCAGCCGTGGGGAAGGGAGCTACGAGCAGTACTTC
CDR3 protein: CASSRGEGSYEQYF

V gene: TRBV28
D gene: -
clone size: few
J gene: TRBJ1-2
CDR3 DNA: TGTGCCAGCACCCTGGGGGCCGCCGCATTCCTCTATGGCTACACCTTC
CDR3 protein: CASTLGAAAFLYGYTF

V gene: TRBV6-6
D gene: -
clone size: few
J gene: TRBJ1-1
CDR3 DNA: TGTGCCAGCAGTTACTCGATCTCAGGGCGAACTGAAGCTTTCTTT
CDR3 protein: CASSYSISGRTEAFF

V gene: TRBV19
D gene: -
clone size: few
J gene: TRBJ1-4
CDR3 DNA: TGTGCCAGTAGTATGACCGGGATTGAAAAACTGTTTTTT
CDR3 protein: CASSMTGIEKLFF

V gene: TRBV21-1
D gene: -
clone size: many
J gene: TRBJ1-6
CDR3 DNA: TGTGCCAGCAGTAGGTGGTACGTGGAGCTTTCACCCCTCCACTTT
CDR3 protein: CASSRWYVELSPLHF

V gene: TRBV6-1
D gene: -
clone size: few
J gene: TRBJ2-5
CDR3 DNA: TGTGCCAGCAGTGGTCAACAGGGTCGGGAGACCCAGTACTTC
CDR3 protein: CASSGQQGRETQYF

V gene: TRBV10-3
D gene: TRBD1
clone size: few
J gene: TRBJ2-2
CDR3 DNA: TGTGCCATCAGTCAGGGGGTAACCGGGGAGCTGTTTTTT
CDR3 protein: CAISQGVTGELFF

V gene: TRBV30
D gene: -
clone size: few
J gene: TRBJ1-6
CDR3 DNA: TGTGCCTGGGGGAGTACCTATAATTCACCCCTCCACTTT
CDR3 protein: CAWGSTYNSPLHF

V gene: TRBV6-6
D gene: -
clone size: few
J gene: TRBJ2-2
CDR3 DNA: TGTGCCAGCAGTTACTCATCGGATACCGGGGAGCTGTTTTTT
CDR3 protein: CASSYSSDTGELFF

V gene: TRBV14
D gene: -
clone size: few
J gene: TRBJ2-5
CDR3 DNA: TGTGCCAGCAGCCAAGTGAAGGGGTCCAGAGAGACCCAGTACTTC
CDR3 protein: CASSQVKGSRETQYF